This T cell receptor beta chain was observed in a study of T cell responses to AZD1222 COVID-19 vaccine. Whole-study results and caveats: Donors were mostly white British, more females; clonal diversity possibly underestimated.

V gave up 3 bases and J gave up 0 bases, with 8 bases separating them. Looked up from germline, CDR1 is SQVTM and CDR2 is ANQGSEA. There are 13 residues in the CDR3. Comments on this clone: What it binds is not known.

The table came from immunoSEQ multiplex PCR; TCRdb's copy has only in-frame clones and leaves some out. The sample lists 75,000 to 95,000 clones, over 85% seen once, with more than 4% in the top ten. The chain couples TRBV29-1 to TRBJ1-1; D is possibly TRBD1 (5 bases). The receptor was isolated from an adult in good health. This material consisted of peripheral blood, taken on day 0 of AZD1222 vaccination. In DNA, the CDR3 is TGCAGCGTTGAGGGGCGTGTGAACACTGAAGCTTTCTTT. Its translation: CSVEGRVNTEAFF.